This passage covers 2 T cell receptor beta chains from one sample sequenced in a study of regulatory T cells in long-lasting Graves disease. Regarding time point: persistent/refractory GD, antithyroid drugs over 5 years with positive TRAb. PBMC RNA served as the TCR library source. Building the TCR beta libraries relied on iRepertoire HTBI primers, and CDR3 regions underwent Arm-PCR. TCRdb used MiXCR to reprocess the multiplex PCR reads, holding one entry per CDR3 protein. The table lists roughly 470,000 distinct CDR3 sequences, around 20% of them singletons, with about 8.3% in the top ten. The source material was peripheral blood mononuclear cells (PBMCs), sampled when the disease was refractory, from a patient treated with antithyroid drugs. The receptors were gathered from a female donor with Graves disease.

In this sample, this clonotype turned up many times. The genes are TRBV6-1 and TRBJ2-2; 8 nucleotides agree with TRBD1. Germline loops: CDR1 MNHNS, CDR2 SASEGT. The junction had 9 bases not matched to a gene; V was cut back by 6 bases and J by 9 bases. The CDR3 has 14 residues. In DNA form, the CDR3 reads TGTGCCAGCAGGTCAGGGGGCGGTACCAGGGAGCTGTTTTTT. Protein product: CASRSGGGTRELFF.

J is TRBJ2-1 and V is TRBV10-3; no clear D. This CDR3 is built from 13 residues. The germline CDR1 and CDR2 sequences are ENHRY and SYGVKD. The V end was cut by 2 bases, the J end by 9 bases, with 11 bases between. The CDR3 spells CAISEAYTGEQFF. The CDR3 coding sequence is TGTGCCATCAGTGAGGCATATACGGGTGAGCAGTTCTTC.